This entry features one T cell receptor beta chain sequence. RNA extraction was followed by reverse transcription into cDNA, which acted as the sequencing template. Assay used: immunoSEQ multiplex PCR; TCRdb lists only in-frame clones, some missing. Here the sample spans roughly 99,000 clones, roughly 84% being singletons. Specified treatment: oral pan-JAK inhibitor, 5-10 mg twice daily. The sorting of PBMCs gave CD4+ and CD8+ T cells. These data belong to a study of CD8+ T cells in alopecia areata. Study context: Severity scores in treated patients reflected the percentage of scalp affected.

The receptor was derived from a human donor with alopecia areata. Source: CD8+ T cells sorted from blood, taken at week 24, from a patient treated with tofacitinib.

Written as DNA, the CDR3 is TGTGCCAGCAGTTACTCGGGACAGGGGGAGACCCAGTACTTC. Protein sequence: CASSYSGQGETQYF. This chain links TRBV6-5 with TRBJ2-5; TRBD1 aligns across 10 bases. V shed 0 bases, J shed 5 bases, and the junction held 0 bases outside the gene matches. The CDR3 has 14 residues. Germline V gives CDR1 MNHEY, CDR2 SVGAGI.